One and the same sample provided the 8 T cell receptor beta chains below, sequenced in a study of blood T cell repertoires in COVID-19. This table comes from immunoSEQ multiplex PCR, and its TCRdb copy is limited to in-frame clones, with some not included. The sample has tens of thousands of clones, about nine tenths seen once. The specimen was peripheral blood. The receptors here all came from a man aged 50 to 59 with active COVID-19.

CDR3 nucleotide sequence: TGTGCCAGTAGAAGAGGTGGGGGCGTGGGAGCTGGTAGCAATCAGCCCCAGCATTTT. This sequence encodes CASRRGGGVGAGSNQPQHF. The chain joins TRBV19 to TRBJ1-5; tentative D call: TRBD1 (6 bases). This CDR3 region has 19 residues. V lost 6 bases to trimming and J lost 0 bases, with 24 bases between them. Germline CDR1 and CDR2: LNHDA and SQIVND (reference sequence).

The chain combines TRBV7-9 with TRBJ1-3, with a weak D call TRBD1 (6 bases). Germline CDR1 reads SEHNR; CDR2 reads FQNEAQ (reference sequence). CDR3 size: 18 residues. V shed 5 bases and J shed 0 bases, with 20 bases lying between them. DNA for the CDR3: TGTGCCAGCAGCCCTCGGAGGGGGGGCCCATTCTCTGGAAACACCATATATTTT. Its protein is CASSPRRGGPFSGNTIYF.

CDR3 protein: CASSELKLGLTVGETQYF. CDR3 bases: TGCGCCAGCAGTGAGTTGAAATTGGGACTCACGGTGGGGGAGACCCAGTACTTC. The chain uses TRBV10-2 and TRBJ2-5, with a possible D match to TRBD2 (6 bases). The CDR3 is 18 residues long. Trimming removed 1 base from V and 5 bases from J, with 23 bases in between. Germline CDR1 WSHSY, CDR2 SAAADI.

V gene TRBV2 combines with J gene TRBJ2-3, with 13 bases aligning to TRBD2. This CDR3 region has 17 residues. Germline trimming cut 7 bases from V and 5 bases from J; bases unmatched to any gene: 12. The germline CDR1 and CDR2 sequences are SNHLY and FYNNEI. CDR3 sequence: CASTLLAGGPLGDTQYF. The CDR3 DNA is TGTGCCAGCACCCTACTAGCGGGAGGGCCCCTTGGAGATACGCAGTATTTT. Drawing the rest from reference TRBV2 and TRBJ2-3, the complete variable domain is EPEVTQTPSHQVTQMGQEVILRCVPISNHLYFYWYRQILGQKVEFLVSFYNNEISEKSEIFDDQFSVERPDGSNFTLKIRSTKLEDSAMYFCASTLLAGGPLGDTQYFGPGTRLTVL.

The CDR3 reads CASNPPDSGADTQYF. CDR3 coding DNA: TGTGCCAGCAACCCCCCCGACAGTGGCGCAGATACGCAGTATTTT. The chain uses TRBV5-6 and TRBJ2-3, with TRBD1 as a possible D gene (5 bases). The CDR3 is made up of 15 amino acids. From germline, CDR1 is SGHDT and CDR2 YYEEEE. Deletions cut 6 bases from V and 4 bases from J, with 18 bases between. The variable domain in full, with the rest retrieved from reference TRBV5-6 and TRBJ2-3, is DAGVTQSPTHLIKTRGQQVTLRCSPKSGHDTVSWYQQALGQGPQFIFQYYEEEERQRGNFPDRFSGHQFPNYSSELNVNALLLGDSALYLCASNPPDSGADTQYFGPGTRLTVL.

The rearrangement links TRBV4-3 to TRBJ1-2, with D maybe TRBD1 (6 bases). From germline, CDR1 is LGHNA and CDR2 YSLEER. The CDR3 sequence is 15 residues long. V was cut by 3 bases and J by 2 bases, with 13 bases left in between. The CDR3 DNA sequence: TGCGCCAGCAGCCACACTAATGACAGGAACTATGGCTACACCTTC. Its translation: CASSHTNDRNYGYTF.

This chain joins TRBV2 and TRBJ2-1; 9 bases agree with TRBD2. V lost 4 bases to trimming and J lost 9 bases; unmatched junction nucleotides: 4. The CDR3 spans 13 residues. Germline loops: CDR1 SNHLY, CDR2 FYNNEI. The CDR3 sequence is CASSGLAGSEQFF. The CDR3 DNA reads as TGTGCCAGCAGTGGTCTAGCGGGAAGTGAGCAGTTCTTC.

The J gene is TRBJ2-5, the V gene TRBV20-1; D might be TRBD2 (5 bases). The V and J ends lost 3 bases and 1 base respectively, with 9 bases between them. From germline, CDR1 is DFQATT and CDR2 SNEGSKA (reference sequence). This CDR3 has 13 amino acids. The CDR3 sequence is CSASRAAQETQYF. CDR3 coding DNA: TGCAGTGCTAGTAGAGCGGCCCAAGAGACCCAGTACTTC.